This T cell receptor beta chain was captured in a study of control samples from healthy donors and cancer patients. Assay: immunoSEQ multiplex PCR; the TCRdb copy retains only in-frame clones and omits some. The table records about 140,000 clones, less than 95% of them present only once. This CDR3 has 17 residues. CDR1 SGHDT and CDR2 YYEEEE come from the germline V gene. Trimming removed 2 bases from V and 5 bases from J, with 20 bases in between. The TCR comes from a man younger than 35 in good health. The material sequenced was blood. The chain carries TRBV5-6 and TRBJ1-3; D remains ambiguous. CDR3 amino acids: CASSFWSATLRRNTIYF. The CDR3, as DNA: TGTGCCAGCAGCTTCTGGTCCGCGACCTTAAGGAGAAACACCATATATTTT.